Below, one T cell receptor (beta chain) is given with its context. This clonotype was observed a single time. It has no known antigen specificity. No base-level quality is on record; no much larger clone is a single base apart. A single read counts as weak evidence. The data derive from a study of blood T cells in healthy people across ages (dated by TCRdb to about 2015). Notes on the research overall: In model experiments, roughly one uniquely barcoded TCR beta cDNA molecule per two T cells was captured by template switching. To track age-related changes in TCR beta repertoire diversity, the study relied on deep sequencing normalized with unique cDNA molecular identifiers. The donors were divided into four age groups: young (average roughly 15 years), middle-aged (approximately 39), aged (62) and long-lived (approximately 74). To avoid experimental bias, donors of different ages were distributed randomly across sequencing lanes. For two donors (one aged 18 to 29 and one aged 80 or older), the study analyzed two additional independent replicas of 1 million unique cDNA reads from the same blood draw.

Systemically healthy Caucasian individuals from Russia, about 38 in total and aged about 6 to 100 years, were included as donors. Each donor gave 9.5 to 10 milliliters of peripheral blood, drawn into EDTA-treated Vacutainer tubes. Ficoll-Paque density-gradient centrifugation was used to isolate PBMCs, with at least 7 million obtained per sample. Trizol reagent was used to extract total RNA from the PBMCs, yielding at least 6 micrograms per sample. The percentages of naive CD45RAhigh/CD27high T cells were determined by flow cytometry on a PBMC aliquot from every donor. V gives up 3 bases and J gives up 6 bases, and the segment between their germline ends measures 7 bases. From the cysteine up to the phenylalanine, the CDR3 has a length of 12 residues. Only CDR3 DNA is held: 36 bases, read in frame from base 1. Libraries were made using 5' RACE. Sequenced on an Illumina HiSeq 2500. The second PCR ran for about 6 to 12 cycles and used a J-beta primer mix along with a sample-barcoded 5' primer. A unique molecular identifier was introduced onto each TCR beta cDNA molecule by a template-switch 5' adaptor carrying 12 random nucleotides. At least 2.5 million CDR3-containing paired-end reads were obtained from each sample. First-strand cDNA synthesis was performed from all RNA using the Mint cDNA synthesis kit, with priming by a TRBC-specific oligonucleotide. All cDNA was treated with uracil-DNA glycosylase and then went through a first 18-cycle PCR with the universal primers M1SS and BC2_uni_R. In the original analysis: Normalization of each sample was performed by random selection of 1 million high-quality reads, each carrying a distinct molecular identifier. Instead of being binned into consensus sequences, reads that shared molecular identifiers were thrown out. MiTCR, run with a Q25 quality threshold and the strictest error-elimination algorithm, handled CDR3 identification, clonotype clustering and error correction. Lower-bound total TCR beta diversity was estimated with a nonparametric unseen species model using Euler transformation. TCRdb applied fastp at Q25 and MiXCR to the public reads, then kept only in-frame beta chains. Each CDR3 protein appears once, grouped with its most common genes and DNA. What appears here as the V and J calls and clone size reflects TCRdb's work, not the paper's. The sample records approximately 680,000 distinct CDR3 sequences, 32% of which are singletons. The top ten clonotypes cover approximately 15% of the sample.

The research as a whole found: A strong correlation was found between observed TCR beta diversity and the percentage of naive T cells measured by flow cytometry. Compared with the aged group, the long-lived group had more naive CD4+ T cells, fewer expanded clones and increased TCR diversity, suggesting age selection. Estimates of total diversity from one million sequenced T cells were regarded as lower bounds and underestimates. Observed TCR beta diversity per million T cells fell roughly linearly with age, and a significant reduction was already apparent by age roughly 40. Because the CMV infection status of the donors was unknown, age-related changes in expanded clonotypes may potentially have been confounded. Conclusive comparison of naive and antigen-experienced compartments was prevented by the profiling of bulk unsorted PBMCs.

The TCR was taken from a woman of 80 years or more in good health. Donor details come from another sample of the same person, matched by shared clones. Rearrangement joined TRBV12-3 or TRBV12-4 to TRBJ2-3; no D gene can be assigned with confidence. Sequencing was carried out using blood. The DNA reads as follows: TGTGCCAGCAGTTTCCTAGAGGATACGCAGTATTTT. It encodes CASSFLEDTQYF.